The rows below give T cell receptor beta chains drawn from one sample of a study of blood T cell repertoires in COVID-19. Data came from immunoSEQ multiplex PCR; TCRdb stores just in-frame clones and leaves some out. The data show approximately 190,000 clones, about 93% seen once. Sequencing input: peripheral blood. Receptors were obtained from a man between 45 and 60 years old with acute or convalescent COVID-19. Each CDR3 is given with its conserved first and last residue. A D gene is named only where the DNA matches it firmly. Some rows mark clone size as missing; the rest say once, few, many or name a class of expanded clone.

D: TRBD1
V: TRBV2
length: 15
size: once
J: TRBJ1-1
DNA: TGTGCCAGCAGGAAGACAGGGGCGCTGAACACTGAAGCTTTCTTT
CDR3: CASRKTGALNTEAFF

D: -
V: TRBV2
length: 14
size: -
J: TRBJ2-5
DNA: TGTGCCAGCAGTGAAACCAGGGTTGGAGAGACCCAGTACTTC
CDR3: CASSETRVGETQYF

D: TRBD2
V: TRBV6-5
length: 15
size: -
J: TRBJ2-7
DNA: TGTGCCAGCAGTAAAAGCGGGAGGTCCCACGACGAGCAGTACTTC
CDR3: CASSKSGRSHDEQYF

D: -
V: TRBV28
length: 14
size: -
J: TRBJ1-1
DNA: TGTGCCAGCAGTTTAATAGGGGGGAACACTGAAGCTTTCTTT
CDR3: CASSLIGGNTEAFF

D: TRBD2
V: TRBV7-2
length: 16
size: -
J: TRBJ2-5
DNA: TGTGCCAGCAGCGGGGGGACTGGGCGGGGGCAAGAGACCCAGTACTTC
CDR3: CASSGGTGRGQETQYF

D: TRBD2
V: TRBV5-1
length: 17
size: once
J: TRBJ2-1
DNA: TGCGCCAGCAGCTTGGCCAGAGCGGGAGGTACCTACAATGAGCAGTTCTTC
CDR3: CASSLARAGGTYNEQFF

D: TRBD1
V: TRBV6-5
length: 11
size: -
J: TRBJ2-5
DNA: TGTGCCAGCAGCAGGGGGGAGACCCAGTACTTC
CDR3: CASSRGETQYF

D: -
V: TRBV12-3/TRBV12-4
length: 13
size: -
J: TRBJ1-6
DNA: TGTGCCAGCAGTTTAACGGGAAATTCACCCCTCCACTTT
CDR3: CASSLTGNSPLHF

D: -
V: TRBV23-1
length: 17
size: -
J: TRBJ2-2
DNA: TGCGCCAGCAGTCAAATCTGCGGGACAGCGGCGACCGGGGAGCTGTTTTTT
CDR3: CASSQICGTAATGELFF

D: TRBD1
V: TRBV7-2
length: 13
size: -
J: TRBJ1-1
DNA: TGTGCCAGCAGCTCGCAGGGGGACACTGAAGCTTTCTTT
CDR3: CASSSQGDTEAFF

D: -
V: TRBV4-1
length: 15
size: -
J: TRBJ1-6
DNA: TGCGCCAGCAGCCAAGATCAGCGGACGAATTCACCCCTCCACTTT
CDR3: CASSQDQRTNSPLHF

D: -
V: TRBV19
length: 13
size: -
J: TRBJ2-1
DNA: TGTGCCAGTAGTATAGGTACCTACAATGAGCAGTTCTTC
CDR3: CASSIGTYNEQFF

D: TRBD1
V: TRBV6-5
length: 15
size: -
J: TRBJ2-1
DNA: TGTGCCAGCAGAAGCCGGGACAGGGGGCGGAATGAGCAGTTCTTC
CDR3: CASRSRDRGRNEQFF

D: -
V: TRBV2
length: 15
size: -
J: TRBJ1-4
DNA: TGTGCCACCGACTCGGGGGGAGCAACTAATGAAAAACTGTTTTTT
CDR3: CATDSGGATNEKLFF

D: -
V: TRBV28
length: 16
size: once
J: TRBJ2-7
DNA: TGTGCCAGCAGTGTTCCGGGACACCAACTCTCCTACGAGCAGTACTTC
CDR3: CASSVPGHQLSYEQYF

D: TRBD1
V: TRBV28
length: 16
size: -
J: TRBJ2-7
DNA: TGTGCCAGCAGTGGGACAGACAGGAGGAGCTCCTACGAGCAGTACTTC
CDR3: CASSGTDRRSSYEQYF

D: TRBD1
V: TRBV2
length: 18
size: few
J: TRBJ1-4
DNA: TGTGCCAGCAGAAGACAGGGGGCCACCAGTGCAACTAATGAAAAACTGTTTTTT
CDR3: CASRRQGATSATNEKLFF

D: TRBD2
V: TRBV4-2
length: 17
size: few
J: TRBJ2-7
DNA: TGTGCCAGCAGCCAAGATGAGTGGACTAGCGGAGCCTACGAGCAGTACTTC
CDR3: CASSQDEWTSGAYEQYF

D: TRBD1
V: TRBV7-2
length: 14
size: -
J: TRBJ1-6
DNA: TGTGCCAGCAGCAGACGGGACAGTAATTCACCCCTCCACTTT
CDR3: CASSRRDSNSPLHF

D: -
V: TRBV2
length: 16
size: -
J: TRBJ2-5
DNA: TGTGCCAGCACCCGGGGTCTGGGGGGGGCCTTAGAGACCCAGTACTTC
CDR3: CASTRGLGGALETQYF

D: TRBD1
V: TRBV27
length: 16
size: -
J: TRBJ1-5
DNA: TGTGCCAGCAGTCCCGGGACAGGGGGCTTCAATCAGCCCCAGCATTTT
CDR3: CASSPGTGGFNQPQHF

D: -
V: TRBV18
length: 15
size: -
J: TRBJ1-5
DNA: TGTGCCAGCTCACCAGCGCCAGGTAGCAATCAGCCCCAGCATTTT
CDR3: CASSPAPGSNQPQHF

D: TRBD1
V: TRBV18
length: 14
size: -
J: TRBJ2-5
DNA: TGTGCCAGCTCACCGCGGACAGGGCAAGAGACCCAGTACTTC
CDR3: CASSPRTGQETQYF

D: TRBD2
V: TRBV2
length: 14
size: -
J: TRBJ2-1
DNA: TGTGCCAGCAGTGAAGCGTGGGAGGGGAATGAGCAGTTCTTC
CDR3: CASSEAWEGNEQFF

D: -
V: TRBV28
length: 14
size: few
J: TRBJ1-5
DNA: TGTGCCAGCAGTTTATCCCGGGGGAATCAGCCCCAGCATTTT
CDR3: CASSLSRGNQPQHF

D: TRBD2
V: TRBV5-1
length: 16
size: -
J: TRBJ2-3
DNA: TGCGCCAGCAGCTTGGCCTCGCGGGGGGGCTTTGATACGCAGTATTTT
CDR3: CASSLASRGGFDTQYF

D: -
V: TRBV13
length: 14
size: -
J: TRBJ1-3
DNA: TGTGCCAGCAGCCAGGCAGGGTTCGGAAACACCATATATTTT
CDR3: CASSQAGFGNTIYF

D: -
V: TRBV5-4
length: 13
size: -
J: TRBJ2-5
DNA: TGTGCCAGCAGCCCTGCGGCGGGGGAGACCCAGTACTTC
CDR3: CASSPAAGETQYF

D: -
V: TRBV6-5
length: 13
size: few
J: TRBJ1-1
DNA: TGTGCCAGCAGTCCACTGACAGGCACTGAAGCTTTCTTT
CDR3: CASSPLTGTEAFF

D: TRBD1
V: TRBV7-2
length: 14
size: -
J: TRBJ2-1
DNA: TGTGCCAGCAGCTTAGGGGCAGGGGGCTATGAGCAGTTCTTC
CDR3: CASSLGAGGYEQFF

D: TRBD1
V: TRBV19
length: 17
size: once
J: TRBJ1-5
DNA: TGTGCCAGTAGTATAGATCAGGGGGGTTTTAGCAATCAGCCCCAGCATTTT
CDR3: CASSIDQGGFSNQPQHF

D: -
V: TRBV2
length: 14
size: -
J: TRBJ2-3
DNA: TGTGCCAGCAGCGGGCCCGGGGGCACAGATACGCAGTATTTT
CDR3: CASSGPGGTDTQYF

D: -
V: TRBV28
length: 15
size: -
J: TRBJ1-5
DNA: TGTGCCAGCAGTTTAGGGGAGGGGCGCAATCAGCCCCAGCATTTT
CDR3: CASSLGEGRNQPQHF

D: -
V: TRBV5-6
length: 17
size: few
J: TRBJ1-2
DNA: TGTGCCAGCAGCGCCGGGACAAAGCCGGGCGCTCACTATGGCTACACCTTC
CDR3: CASSAGTKPGAHYGYTF

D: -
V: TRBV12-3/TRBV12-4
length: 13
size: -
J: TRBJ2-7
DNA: TGTGCCAGCAGGCCGGGACTCCTCTACGAGCAGTACTTC
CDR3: CASRPGLLYEQYF

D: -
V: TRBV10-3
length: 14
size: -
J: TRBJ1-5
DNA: TGTGCCATCAGTGCAGGGGCGCGATATGTGCCCCAGCATTTT
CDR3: CAISAGARYVPQHF

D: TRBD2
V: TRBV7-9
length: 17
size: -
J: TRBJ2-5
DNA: TGTGCCAGCAGCTTATTAGCGGGAGGGGGATCGGGGGAGACCCAGTACTTC
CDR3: CASSLLAGGGSGETQYF

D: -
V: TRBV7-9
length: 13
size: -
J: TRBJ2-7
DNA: TGTGCCAGCAGCTTAGAGGGAGCTTACGAGCAGTACTTC
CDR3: CASSLEGAYEQYF

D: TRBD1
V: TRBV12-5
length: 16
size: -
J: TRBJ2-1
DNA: TGTGCTAGTGGTTTACGGACAGGGAGCACCTACAATGAGCAGTTCTTC
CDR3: CASGLRTGSTYNEQFF

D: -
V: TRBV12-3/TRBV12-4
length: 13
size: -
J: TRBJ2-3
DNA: TGTGCCAGCAGTGGCCTAGGAGTAGATACGCAGTATTTT
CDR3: CASSGLGVDTQYF

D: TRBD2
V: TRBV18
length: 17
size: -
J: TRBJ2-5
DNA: TGTGCCAGCTCACCACGATGGACTAGCGGTTACCAAGAGACCCAGTACTTC
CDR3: CASSPRWTSGYQETQYF

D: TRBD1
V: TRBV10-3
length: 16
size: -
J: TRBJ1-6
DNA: TGTGCCATCAGTGAAACCGGGACAGGGGATAATTCACCCCTCCACTTT
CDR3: CAISETGTGDNSPLHF

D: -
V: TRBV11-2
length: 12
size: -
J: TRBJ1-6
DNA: TGTGCCAGCAGCCGAGAGAATTCACCCCTCCACTTT
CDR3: CASSRENSPLHF

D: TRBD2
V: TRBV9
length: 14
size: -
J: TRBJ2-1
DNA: TGTGCCAGCAGCCTTAGCGGGAGCGTGGATGAGCAGTTCTTC
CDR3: CASSLSGSVDEQFF

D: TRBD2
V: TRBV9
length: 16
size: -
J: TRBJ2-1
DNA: TGTGCCAGCAGCGCCGCAGGGGGACTAGCGGGGGATGAGCAGTTCTTC
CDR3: CASSAAGGLAGDEQFF

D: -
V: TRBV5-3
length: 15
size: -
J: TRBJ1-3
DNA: TGTGCCAGAAGCTTAGTTTCAGGGGACGTAAACACCATATATTTT
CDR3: CARSLVSGDVNTIYF

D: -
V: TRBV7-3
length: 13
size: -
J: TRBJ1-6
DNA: TGTGCCAGCAGCAACAGGGAAGGTTCACCCCTCCACTTT
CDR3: CASSNREGSPLHF

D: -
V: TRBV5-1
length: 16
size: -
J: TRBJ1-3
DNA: TGCGCCAGCAGCTTGGTCCCGGAGAGCTCTGGAAACACCATATATTTT
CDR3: CASSLVPESSGNTIYF

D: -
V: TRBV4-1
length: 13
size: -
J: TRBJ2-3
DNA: TGCGCCAGCAGCCAAATCGGCACAGATACGCAGTATTTT
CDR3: CASSQIGTDTQYF

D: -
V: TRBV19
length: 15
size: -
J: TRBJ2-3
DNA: TGTGCCAGTAGTATCTCGCAGGGGCTCACAGATACGCAGTATTTT
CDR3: CASSISQGLTDTQYF

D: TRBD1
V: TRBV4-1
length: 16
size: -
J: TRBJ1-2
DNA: TGCGCCAGCAGCCAAGGAAAGGGGACAGGGGGACGCGGCTACACCTTC
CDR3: CASSQGKGTGGRGYTF

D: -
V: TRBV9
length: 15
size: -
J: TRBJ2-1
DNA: TGTGCCAGCAGCGTCAGCGGTAGCTCCTACAATGAGCAGTTCTTC
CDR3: CASSVSGSSYNEQFF

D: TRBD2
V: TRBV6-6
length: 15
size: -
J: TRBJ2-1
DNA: TGTGCCAGCAGGATGAGCGGGAGCTCCTACAATGAGCAGTTCTTC
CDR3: CASRMSGSSYNEQFF

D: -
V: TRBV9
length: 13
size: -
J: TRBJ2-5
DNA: TGTGCCAGCTCAAACCCAGACCAAGAGACCCAGTACTTC
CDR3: CASSNPDQETQYF

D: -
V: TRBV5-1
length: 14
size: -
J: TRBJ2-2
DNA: TGCGCCAGCAGCTTGGTAGGGGTCACCGGGGAGCTGTTTTTT
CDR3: CASSLVGVTGELFF